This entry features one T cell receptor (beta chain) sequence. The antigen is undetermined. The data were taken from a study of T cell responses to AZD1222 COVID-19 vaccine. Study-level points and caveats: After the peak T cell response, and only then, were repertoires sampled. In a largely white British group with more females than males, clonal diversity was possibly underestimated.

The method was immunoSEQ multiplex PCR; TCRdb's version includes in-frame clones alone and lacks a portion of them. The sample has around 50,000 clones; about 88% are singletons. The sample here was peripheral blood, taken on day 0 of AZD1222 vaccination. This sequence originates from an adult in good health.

The CDR3 bases are TGTGCCAGCAGCCATGCCTATGGCTACACCTTC. It specifies CASSHAYGYTF. The rearrangement links TRBV3-1 (or the pseudogene TRBV3-2) to TRBJ1-2; D is undetermined. Germline V gives CDR1 LGHDT, CDR2 YNNKEL (reference sequence). The V end lost 3 bases, the J end lost 4 bases, and 3 bases lay between the germline ends. CDR3 size: 11 residues.